The 8 T cell receptor beta chains given below trace back to one sample, sequenced in a study of T and B cells in COVID-19 patients. BIOMED2 TRB-A/B primer pools were used in multiplex TRB PCR. TCRdb re-analysed the multiplex PCR reads in MiXCR, keeping a single row per CDR3 protein. Here the sample spans approximately 17,000 distinct CDR3 sequences, about 26% being singletons. Blood genomic DNA input for TRB amplification was 250-500 ng. Source material: blood. The source is a human donor who had recovered from COVID-19.

The chain couples TRBV20-1 to TRBJ2-1; D call uncertain. The ends were cut back, 5 bases at V and 7 bases at J, with 15 bases in the middle. In germline, CDR1 is DFQATT, CDR2 SNEGSKA (reference sequence). CDR3 length: 13 residues. CDR3 nucleotides: TGCAGTGCTTCCCCGGACGGACGGAATGAGCAGTTCTTC. Residues: CSASPDGRNEQFF.

This chain connects TRBV27 to TRBJ2-2, with 12 bases lining up with TRBD2. V was pared by 4 bases and J by 6 bases, with 0 bases of the junction left unmatched. The CDR3 consists of 14 residues. Germline lookup yields CDR1 MNHEY and CDR2 SMNVEV (reference sequence). CDR3 region: CASSWTSGAGELFF. As DNA, the CDR3 is TGTGCCAGCAGTTGGACTAGCGGGGCCGGGGAGCTGTTTTTT.

The chain couples TRBV6-2 or TRBV6-3 to TRBJ1-4, with 8 positions matching TRBD1. Germline V lookup: CDR1 MNHEY, CDR2 SVGEGT. The CDR3 extends over 14 amino acids. With 4 bases clipped from V and 7 bases from J, the junction kept 5 bases outside the gene matches. CDR3 bases: TGTGCCAGCAGTTCGACAGGGGAGAGTGAAAAACTGTTTTTT. Translating gives CASSSTGESEKLFF.

This chain uses TRBV10-3 with TRBJ1-1; D is undetermined. The V gene's germline CDR1 is ENHRY and CDR2 SYGVKD. Between the trimmed V and J ends, which lost 3 bases and 5 bases, there was a span of 13 bases. The CDR3 loop spans 14 amino acids. CDR3: CAISESGSGTEAFF. CDR3 sequence (DNA): TGTGCCATCAGTGAATCCGGATCGGGGACTGAAGCTTTCTTT.

This chain joins TRBV4-2 and TRBJ2-7; D gene uncertain. This CDR3 spans 15 amino acids. The V end was cut by 0 bases, the J end by 3 bases, with 12 bases between. The germline V gene has CDR1 LGHNA and CDR2 YNFKEQ. The CDR3 loop reads CASSQDLATFYEQYF. The CDR3 DNA sequence: TGTGCCAGCAGCCAAGATTTGGCCACTTTCTACGAGCAGTACTTC.

This chain links TRBV6-2 or TRBV6-3 with TRBJ2-5; TRBD1 matches 8 bases. The CDR3 runs to 14 residues. V lost 2 bases, J lost 3 bases, and 2 bases stayed unmatched. Germline-derived CDR1 and CDR2 are MNHEY and SVGEGT. This chain's CDR3 is CASSYPDREETQYF. DNA for the CDR3: TGTGCCAGCAGTTACCCGGACAGGGAAGAGACCCAGTACTTC.

As to this clonotype: A much larger clone lies one base from this, so it may be a read error. The chain recombines TRBV6-6 with TRBJ2-5; D is undetermined. The germline CDR1 and CDR2 sequences are MNHNY and SVGAGI (reference sequence). The length of the CDR3 is 13 residues. CDR3 sequence reads: CASSDIVGETQCF. The CDR3 nucleotides are TGTGCCAGCAGTGATATTGTCGGAGAGACCCAGTGCTTC.

Note on this clonotype: With a much larger clone just one base away, this may be a read error. This chain links TRBV24-1 with TRBJ1-1; the D is unclear. Germline lookup yields CDR1 KGHDR and CDR2 SFDVKD. V lost 3 bases and J lost 9, with 13 bases in between. The CDR3 totals 13 residues. CDR3 coding DNA: TGTGCCACCAGTGATCGAGGCAAAACTAAAGCTTTCTTT. Its protein is CATSDRGKTKAFF.